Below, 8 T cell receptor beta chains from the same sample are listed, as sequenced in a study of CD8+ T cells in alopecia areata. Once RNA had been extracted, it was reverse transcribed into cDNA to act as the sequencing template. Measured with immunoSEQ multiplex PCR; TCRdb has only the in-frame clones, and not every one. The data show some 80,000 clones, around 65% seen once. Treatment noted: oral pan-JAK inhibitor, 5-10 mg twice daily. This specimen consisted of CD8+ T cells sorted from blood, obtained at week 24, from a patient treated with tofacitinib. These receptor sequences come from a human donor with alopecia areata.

CDR3 bases: TGTGCCAGCTCGGGAAGAGGGACTAGTATATTCAATGAGCAGTTCTTC. This sequence encodes CASSGRGTSIFNEQFF. The genes are TRBV9 and TRBJ2-1; 8 bases are shared with TRBD2. V lost 7 bases to trimming and J lost 6 bases; unmatched junction nucleotides: 15. Germline CDR1 reads SGDLS; CDR2 reads YYNGEE. The CDR3 is made up of 16 amino acids.

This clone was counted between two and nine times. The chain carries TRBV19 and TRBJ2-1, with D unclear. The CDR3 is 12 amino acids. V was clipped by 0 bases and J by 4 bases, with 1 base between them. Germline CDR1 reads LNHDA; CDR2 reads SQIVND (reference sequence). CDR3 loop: CASSIEYNEQFF. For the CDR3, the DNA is TGTGCCAGTAGTATAGAGTACAATGAGCAGTTCTTC.

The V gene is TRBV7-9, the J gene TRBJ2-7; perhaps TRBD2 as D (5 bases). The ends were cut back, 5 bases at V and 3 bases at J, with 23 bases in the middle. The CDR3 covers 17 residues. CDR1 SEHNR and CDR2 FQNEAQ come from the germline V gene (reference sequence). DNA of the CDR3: TGTGCCAGCAGCGCAACTCTGGTCGGGGATTGGGGCTACGAGCAGTACTTC. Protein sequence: CASSATLVGDWGYEQYF.

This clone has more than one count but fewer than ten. CDR3 DNA: TGTGCCAGCAGTTACTCGAGTTCGGGCACAGATACGCAGTATTTT. It specifies CASSYSSSGTDTQYF. J is TRBJ2-3 and V is TRBV6-5, with D unresolved. The CDR3 contains 15 residues. V was clipped by 0 bases and J by 1 base, with 8 bases between them. Germline V lookup: CDR1 MNHEY, CDR2 SVGAGI.

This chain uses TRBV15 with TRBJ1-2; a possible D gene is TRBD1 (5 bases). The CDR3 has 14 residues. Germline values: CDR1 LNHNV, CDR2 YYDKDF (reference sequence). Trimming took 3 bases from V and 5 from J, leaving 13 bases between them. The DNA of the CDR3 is TGTGCCACCAGCAGGGACCGGACACTGTATGGCTACACCTTC. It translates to CATSRDRTLYGYTF.

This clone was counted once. DNA of the CDR3: TGTGCCAGCAGCGTAGGAGGGGCAGGGAACTATGGCTACACCTTC. It codes for CASSVGGAGNYGYTF. This chain uses TRBV9 with TRBJ1-2, with D perhaps TRBD1 (5 bases). Trimming removed 0 bases at V and 2 bases at J, with 11 bases between. CDR3 length equals 15 residues. CDR1 is SGDLS, CDR2 YYNGEE, per germline.

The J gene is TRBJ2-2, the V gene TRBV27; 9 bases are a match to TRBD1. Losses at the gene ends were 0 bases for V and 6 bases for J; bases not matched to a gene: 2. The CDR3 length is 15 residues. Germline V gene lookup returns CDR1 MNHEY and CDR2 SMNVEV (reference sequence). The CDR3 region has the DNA TGTGCCAGCAGTTTATCGACAGGGGGGGCCGGGGAGCTGTTTTTT. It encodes CASSLSTGGAGELFF.

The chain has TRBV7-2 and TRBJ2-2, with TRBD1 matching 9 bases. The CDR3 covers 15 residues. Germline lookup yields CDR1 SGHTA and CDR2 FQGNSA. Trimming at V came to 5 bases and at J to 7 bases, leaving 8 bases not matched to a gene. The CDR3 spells CASSLLTGGFGELFF. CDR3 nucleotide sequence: TGTGCCAGCAGCCTCCTGACAGGGGGATTCGGGGAGCTGTTTTTT.